The source of this T cell receptor (beta chain) is a study of OX40 agonist ivuxolimab in advanced cancers. Study summary: Patients got intravenous ivuxolimab at 0.01 to 10 mg/kg every 2 weeks. The group had a mean age of around 64 years, ranged from about 23 to 79, and was around 86% male.

On cycle 4 day 1 and cycle 7 day 1, as well as at baseline, blood was sampled. Trimming stripped 3 bases from V and 3 bases from J, with 6 bases between. The CDR3 consists of 13 residues. The germline CDR1 and CDR2 sequences are LNHDA and SQIVND (reference sequence). Sequenced by immunoSEQ multiplex PCR; TCRdb stores in-frame clones only, minus some. This sample yields about 25,000 clones, of which about 81% are seen a single time; around a quarter belongs to the top ten. Sequenced here: CD4+ or CD8+ T cells sorted from blood, sampled in a trial of the OX40 agonist ivuxolimab. The V gene is TRBV19, the J gene TRBJ2-1, with D uncertain. This TCR was recovered from an adult with an advanced solid tumor such as melanoma, head and neck, liver or kidney cancer. The CDR3 protein is CASSMYSYNEQFF. The CDR3 nucleotides are TGTGCCAGTAGTATGTATAGCTACAATGAGCAGTTCTTC.